This T cell receptor (beta chain) was recovered during a study of T cell clones after liver transplantation. TCRdb's copy holds only in-frame clones and misses some; the assay was immunoSEQ multiplex PCR. Among some 120,000 clones listed, approximately 90% were seen once. The origin of this receptor is a human patient who received a liver transplant. Some T cells may be graft donor cells. The source was CD4+ T cells from blood, collected 12 months after liver transplant.

The CDR3 spells CASRGQGDQPQHF. CDR3 nucleotide sequence: TGTGCCAGCAGGGGACAGGGCGATCAGCCCCAGCATTTT. The rearrangement joins TRBV6-5 to TRBJ1-5; 9 bases align to TRBD1. CDR1 is MNHEY and CDR2 is SVGAGI in the germline V gene. The junction had 2 bases not matched to a gene; V was cut back by 6 bases and J by 5 bases. The CDR3 runs to 13 residues.